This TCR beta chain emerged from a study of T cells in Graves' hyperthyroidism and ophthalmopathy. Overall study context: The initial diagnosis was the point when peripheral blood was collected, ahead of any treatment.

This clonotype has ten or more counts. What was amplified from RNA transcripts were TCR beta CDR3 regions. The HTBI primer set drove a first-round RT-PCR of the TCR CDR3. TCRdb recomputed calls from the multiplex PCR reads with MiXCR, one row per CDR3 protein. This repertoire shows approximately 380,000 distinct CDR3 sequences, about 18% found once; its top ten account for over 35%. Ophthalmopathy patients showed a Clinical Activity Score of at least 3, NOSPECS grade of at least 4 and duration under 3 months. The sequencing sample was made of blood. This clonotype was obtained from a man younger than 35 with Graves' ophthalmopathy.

The CDR3 here is CASSFEGPNEQFF. The CDR3 DNA sequence: TGTGCCAGCAGCTTTGAGGGGCCCAATGAGCAGTTCTTC. The V gene is TRBV7-9, the J gene TRBJ2-1; D assignment may be TRBD1 or TRBD2 (5 bases each). The V gene's germline CDR1 is SEHNR and CDR2 FQNEAQ (reference sequence). Between the trimmed V and J ends, which lost 3 bases and 6 bases, there was a span of 9 bases. This CDR3 has 13 residues.